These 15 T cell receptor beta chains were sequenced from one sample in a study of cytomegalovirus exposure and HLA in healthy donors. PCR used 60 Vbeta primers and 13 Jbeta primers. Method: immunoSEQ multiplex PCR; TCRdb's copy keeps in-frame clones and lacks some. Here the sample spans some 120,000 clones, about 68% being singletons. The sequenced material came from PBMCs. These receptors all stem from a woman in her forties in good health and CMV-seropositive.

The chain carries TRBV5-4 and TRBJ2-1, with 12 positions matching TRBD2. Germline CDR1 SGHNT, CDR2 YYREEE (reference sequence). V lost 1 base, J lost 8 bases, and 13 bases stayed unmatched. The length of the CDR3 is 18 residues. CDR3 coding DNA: TGTGCCAGCAGCTTGCTCGGGCTAGCGGGAGGGCCGGGGTATGAGCAGTTCTTC. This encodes CASSLLGLAGGPGYEQFF.

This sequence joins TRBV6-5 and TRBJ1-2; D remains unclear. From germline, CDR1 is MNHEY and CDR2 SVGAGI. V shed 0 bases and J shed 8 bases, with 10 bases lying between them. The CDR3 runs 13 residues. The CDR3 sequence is CASSYSLGWGYTF. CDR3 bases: TGTGCCAGCAGTTACTCTTTGGGCTGGGGCTACACCTTC.

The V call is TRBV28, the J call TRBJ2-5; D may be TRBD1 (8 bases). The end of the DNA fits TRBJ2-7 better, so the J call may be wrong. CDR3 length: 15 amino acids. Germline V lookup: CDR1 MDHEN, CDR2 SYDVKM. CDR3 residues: CASSFGQGGFREQYF. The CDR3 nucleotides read TGTGCCAGCAGTTTTGGACAGGGAGGGTTTCGCGAGCAGTACTTC.

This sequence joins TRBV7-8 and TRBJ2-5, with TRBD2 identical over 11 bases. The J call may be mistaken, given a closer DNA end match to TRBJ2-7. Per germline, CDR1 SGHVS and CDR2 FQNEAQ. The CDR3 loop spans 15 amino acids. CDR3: CASSHGTSGTYEQYF. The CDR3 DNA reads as TGTGCCAGCAGCCACGGGACTAGCGGAACCTACGAGCAGTACTTC.

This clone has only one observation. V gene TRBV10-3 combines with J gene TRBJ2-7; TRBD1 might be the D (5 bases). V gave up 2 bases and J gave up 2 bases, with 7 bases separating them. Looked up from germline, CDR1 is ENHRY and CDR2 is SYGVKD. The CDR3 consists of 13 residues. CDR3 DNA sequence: TGTGCCATCAGTGAGGACAGAACCTACGAGCAGTACTTC. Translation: CAISEDRTYEQYF.

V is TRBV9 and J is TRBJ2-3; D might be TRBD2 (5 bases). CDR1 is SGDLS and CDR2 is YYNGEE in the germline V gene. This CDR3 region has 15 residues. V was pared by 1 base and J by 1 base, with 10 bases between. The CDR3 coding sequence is TGTGCCAGCAGCGTATCTCCGGAGGGCACAGATACGCAGTATTTT. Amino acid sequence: CASSVSPEGTDTQYF.

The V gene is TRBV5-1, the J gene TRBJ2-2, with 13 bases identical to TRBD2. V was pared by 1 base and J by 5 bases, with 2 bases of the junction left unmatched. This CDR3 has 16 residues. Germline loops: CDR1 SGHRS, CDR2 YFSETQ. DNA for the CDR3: TGCGCCAGCAGCTTGTTACTAGCGGGAGGGACCGGGGAGCTGTTTTTT. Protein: CASSLLLAGGTGELFF.

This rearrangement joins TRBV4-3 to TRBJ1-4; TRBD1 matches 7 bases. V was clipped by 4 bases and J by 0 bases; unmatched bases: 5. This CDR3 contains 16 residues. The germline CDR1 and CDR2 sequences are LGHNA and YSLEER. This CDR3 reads CASSRTGEATNEKLFF. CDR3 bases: TGCGCCAGCAGCCGCACAGGGGAGGCAACTAATGAAAAACTGTTTTTT.

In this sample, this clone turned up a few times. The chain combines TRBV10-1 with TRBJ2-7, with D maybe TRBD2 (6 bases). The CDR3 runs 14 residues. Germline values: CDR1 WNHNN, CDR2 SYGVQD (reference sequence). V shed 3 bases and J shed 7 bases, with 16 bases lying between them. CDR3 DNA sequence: TGCGCCAGCAGTGAACGGCCCCCCGCGGGGGAGCAGTACTTC. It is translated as CASSERPPAGEQYF.

The CDR3 spells CASSQPNLTSSYEQYF. The CDR3 DNA is TGTGCCAGCAGCCAACCCAACCTGACTAGCTCCTACGAGCAGTACTTC. The chain couples TRBV4-2 to TRBJ2-5, with TRBD2 as a possible D gene (6 bases). The J call could be wrong; TRBJ2-7 is a better fit for the DNA end. This CDR3 is 16 amino acids long. In germline, CDR1 is LGHNA, CDR2 YNFKEQ.

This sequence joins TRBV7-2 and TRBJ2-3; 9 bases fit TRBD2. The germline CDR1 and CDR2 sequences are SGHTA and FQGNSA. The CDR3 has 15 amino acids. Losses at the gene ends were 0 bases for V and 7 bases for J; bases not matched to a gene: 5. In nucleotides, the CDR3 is TGTGCCAGCAGCTTAGCTCGTAGCGGGAGCCATACGCAGTATTTT. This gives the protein CASSLARSGSHTQYF. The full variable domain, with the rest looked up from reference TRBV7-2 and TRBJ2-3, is GAGVSQSPSNKVTEKGKDVELRCDPISGHTALYWYRQSLGQGLEFLIYFQGNSAPDKSGLPSDRFSAERTGGSVSTLTIQRTQQEDSAVYLCASSLARSGSHTQYFGPGTRLTVL.

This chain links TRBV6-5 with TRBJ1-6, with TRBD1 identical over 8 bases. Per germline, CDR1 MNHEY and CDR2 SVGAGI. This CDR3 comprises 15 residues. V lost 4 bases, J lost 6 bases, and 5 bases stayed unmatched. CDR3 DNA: TGTGCCAGCAGTTCCCAGGGGGCAGTTAATTCACCCCTCCACTTT. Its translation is CASSSQGAVNSPLHF.

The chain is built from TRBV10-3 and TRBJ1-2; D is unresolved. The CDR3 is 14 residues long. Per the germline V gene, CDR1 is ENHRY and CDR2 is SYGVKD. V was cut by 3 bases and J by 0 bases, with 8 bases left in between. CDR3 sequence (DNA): TGTGCCATCAGTGACTCCGGGACTAACTATGGCTACACCTTC. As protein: CAISDSGTNYGYTF.

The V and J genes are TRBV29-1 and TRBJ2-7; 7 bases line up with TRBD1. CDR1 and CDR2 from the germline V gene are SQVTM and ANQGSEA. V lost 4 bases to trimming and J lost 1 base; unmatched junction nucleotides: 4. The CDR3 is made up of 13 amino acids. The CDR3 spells CSVGQGQSYEQYF. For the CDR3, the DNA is TGCAGCGTTGGTCAGGGACAGTCCTACGAGCAGTACTTC.

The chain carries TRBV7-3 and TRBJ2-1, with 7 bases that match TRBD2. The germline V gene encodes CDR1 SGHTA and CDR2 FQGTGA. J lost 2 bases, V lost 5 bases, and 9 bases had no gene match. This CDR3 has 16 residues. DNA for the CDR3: TGTGCCAGCAGCCCTGGGGGAGGGTGGACCTACAATGAGCAGTTCTTC. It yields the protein CASSPGGGWTYNEQFF.